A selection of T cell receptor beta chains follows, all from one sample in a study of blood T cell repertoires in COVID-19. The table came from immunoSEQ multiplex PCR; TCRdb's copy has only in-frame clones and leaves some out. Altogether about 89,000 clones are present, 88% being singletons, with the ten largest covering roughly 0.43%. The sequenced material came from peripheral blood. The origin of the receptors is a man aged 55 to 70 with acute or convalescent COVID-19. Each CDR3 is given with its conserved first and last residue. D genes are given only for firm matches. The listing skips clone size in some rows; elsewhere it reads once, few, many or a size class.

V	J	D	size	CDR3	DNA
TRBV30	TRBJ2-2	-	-	CAWSVRTVNTGELFF	TGTGCCTGGAGTGTACGGACAGTTAACACCGGGGAGCTGTTTTTT
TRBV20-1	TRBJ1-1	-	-	CSASPHFMRAVSEAFF	TGCAGTGCTAGTCCCCATTTTATGAGGGCAGTCAGTGAAGCTTTCTTT
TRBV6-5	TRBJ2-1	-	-	CASSYTRDRRYEQFF	TGTGCCAGCAGTTACACTAGAGATCGAAGGTATGAGCAGTTCTTC
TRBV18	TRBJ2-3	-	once	CASSPSITDTQYF	TGTGCCAGCTCACCCTCTATTACAGATACGCAGTATTTT
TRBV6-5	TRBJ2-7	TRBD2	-	CASTGSGINSGEQYF	TGTGCCAGCACGGGTAGCGGGATAAACTCGGGGGAGCAGTACTTC
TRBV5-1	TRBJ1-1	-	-	CASTWGGSTEAFF	TGCGCCAGCACCTGGGGGGGAAGCACTGAAGCTTTCTTT
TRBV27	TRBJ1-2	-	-	CASSLSIQYGYTF	TGTGCCAGCAGTTTAAGTATCCAGTATGGCTACACCTTC
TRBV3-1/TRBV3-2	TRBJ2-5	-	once	CASRNSWTNEETQYF	TGTGCCAGCAGGAACAGTTGGACTAATGAAGAGACCCAGTACTTC
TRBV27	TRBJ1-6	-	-	CASSLLNQASPLHF	TGTGCCAGCAGTTTATTAAATCAGGCGTCACCCCTCCACTTT
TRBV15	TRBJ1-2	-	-	CATSRDLSKVRQANYGYTF	TGTGCCACCAGCAGAGACCTTTCCAAGGTTCGACAGGCTAACTATGGCTACACCTTC
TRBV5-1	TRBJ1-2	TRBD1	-	CASKPGTGGGYTF	TGCGCCAGCAAACCCGGGACAGGGGGCGGCTACACCTTC
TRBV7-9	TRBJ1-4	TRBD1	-	CASSWTRGQGEEKLFF	TGTGCCAGCAGTTGGACCCGGGGACAGGGAGAAGAAAAACTGTTTTTT
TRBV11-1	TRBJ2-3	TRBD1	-	CASSSRDRGGTDTQYF	TGTGCCAGCAGCTCCCGGGACAGAGGCGGCACAGATACGCAGTATTTT
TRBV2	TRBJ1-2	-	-	CASSESRDYGYTF	TGTGCCAGCAGTGAGAGCAGGGACTATGGCTACACCTTC
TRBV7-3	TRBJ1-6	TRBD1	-	CASSLEGGVHNSPLHF	TGTGCCAGCAGCTTAGAAGGGGGCGTCCATAATTCACCCCTCCACTTT
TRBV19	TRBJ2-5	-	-	CASSMGLQAQETQYF	TGTGCCAGTAGTATGGGCTTACAGGCACAAGAGACCCAGTACTTC
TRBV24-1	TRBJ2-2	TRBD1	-	CATSDHLGQLTGELFF	TGTGCCACCAGTGATCACCTGGGACAGCTTACCGGGGAGCTGTTTTTT
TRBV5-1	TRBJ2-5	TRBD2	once	CASSLGGGVGGETQYF	TGCGCCAGCAGCTTGGGCGGGGGGGTCGGCGGAGAGACCCAGTACTTC
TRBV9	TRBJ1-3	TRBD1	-	CASSPHLGTGTFSGNTIYF	TGTGCCAGCAGCCCCCACCTGGGGACAGGGACGTTTTCTGGAAACACCATATATTTT
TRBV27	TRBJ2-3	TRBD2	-	CASSPGTSSADTQYF	TGTGCCAGCAGTCCCGGGACTAGCAGCGCAGATACGCAGTATTTT
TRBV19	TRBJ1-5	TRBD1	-	CASSIVGTGDRPQHF	TGTGCCAGTAGTATAGTGGGGACAGGCGATCGGCCCCAGCATTTT
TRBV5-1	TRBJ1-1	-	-	CASSLEQENTEAFF	TGCGCCAGCAGCTTGGAACAGGAGAACACTGAAGCTTTCTTT
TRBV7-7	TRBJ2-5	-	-	CASSPVDRSQETQYF	TGTGCCAGCAGCCCTGTGGACAGATCCCAAGAGACCCAGTACTTC
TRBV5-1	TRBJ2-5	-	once	CASSLGLQETQYF	TGCGCCAGCAGCTTGGGACTACAAGAGACCCAGTACTTC
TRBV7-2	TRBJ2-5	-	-	CATRGALEETQYF	TGTGCCACCCGGGGGGCCCTTGAGGAGACCCAGTACTTC
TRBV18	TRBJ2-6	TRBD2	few	CASSPAGVSGANVLTF	TGTGCCAGCTCACCTGCGGGAGTAAGCGGGGCCAACGTCCTGACTTTC
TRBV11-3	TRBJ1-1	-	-	CASSQTPSSGVFF	TGTGCCAGCAGCCAGACACCCTCATCCGGTGTTTTCTTT
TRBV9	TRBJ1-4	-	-	CASSVDPDRTNEKLFF	TGTGCCAGCAGCGTAGATCCGGACAGAACTAATGAAAAACTGTTTTTT
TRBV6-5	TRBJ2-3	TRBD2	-	CASSYRGGADTQYF	TGTGCCAGCAGTTACCGCGGGGGGGCAGATACGCAGTATTTT
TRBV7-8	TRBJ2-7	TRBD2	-	CASSGVREAEQYF	TGTGCCAGCAGCGGGGTCCGGGAGGCCGAGCAGTACTTC
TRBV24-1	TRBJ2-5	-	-	CATSDLQGSGQTQYF	TGTGCCACCAGTGATTTGCAGGGTAGCGGCCAGACCCAGTACTTC
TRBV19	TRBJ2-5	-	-	CASSRPGRQETQYF	TGTGCCAGTAGCCGACCGGGAAGACAAGAGACCCAGTACTTC
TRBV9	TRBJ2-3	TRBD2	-	CASSAIAGGPGTDTQYF	TGTGCCAGCAGCGCAATAGCGGGGGGGCCGGGAACAGATACGCAGTATTTT
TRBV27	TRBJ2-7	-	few	CASSLTGHASNYEQYF	TGTGCCAGCAGTTTAACGGGTCACGCGTCCAACTACGAGCAGTACTTC
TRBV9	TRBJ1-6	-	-	CASSVRHNNSPLHF	TGTGCCAGCAGCGTCAGACATAATAATTCACCCCTCCACTTT
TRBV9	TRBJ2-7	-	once	CASSASGVGSYEQYF	TGTGCCAGCAGCGCTTCAGGGGTAGGTTCCTACGAGCAGTACTTC
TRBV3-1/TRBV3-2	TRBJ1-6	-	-	CASSLVTYRDSYNSPLHF	TGTGCCAGCAGCTTGGTCACGTACAGGGACTCCTATAATTCACCCCTCCACTTT
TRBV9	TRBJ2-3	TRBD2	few	CASSVGGGRASDTQYF	TGTGCCAGCAGCGTGGGGGGCGGGAGGGCCAGTGATACGCAGTATTTT
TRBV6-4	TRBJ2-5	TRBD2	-	CASSDRLPGREGQETQYF	TGTGCCAGCAGTGACCGGCTCCCGGGACGGGAGGGCCAAGAGACCCAGTACTTC
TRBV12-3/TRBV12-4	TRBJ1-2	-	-	CASGTVGYGYTF	TGTGCCAGCGGTACAGTGGGCTATGGCTACACCTTC
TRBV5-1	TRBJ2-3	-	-	CASSLEVAPADTQYF	TGCGCCAGCAGCTTGGAGGTAGCCCCCGCAGATACGCAGTATTTT
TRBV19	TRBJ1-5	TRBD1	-	CASSPRGGQVHQPQHF	TGTGCCAGTAGTCCCCGGGGCGGACAGGTGCATCAGCCCCAGCATTTT
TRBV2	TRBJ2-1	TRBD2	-	CASSEGLAGSNEQFF	TGTGCCAGCAGTGAAGGACTAGCGGGAAGCAATGAGCAGTTCTTC
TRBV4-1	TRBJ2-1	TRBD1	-	CASSQTGAQRGNEQFF	TGCGCCAGCAGTCAAACAGGGGCCCAGAGGGGCAATGAGCAGTTCTTC
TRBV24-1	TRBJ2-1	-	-	CATSDTGLSYNEQFF	TGTGCCACCAGTGATACAGGGCTATCCTACAATGAGCAGTTCTTC
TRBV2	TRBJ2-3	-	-	CASSFTDTQYF	TGTGCCAGCTCATTCACAGATACGCAGTATTTT
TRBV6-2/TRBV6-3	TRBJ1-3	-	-	CASSSLQGRITGNTIYF	TGTGCCAGCAGTTCCCTACAGGGAAGAATCACTGGAAACACCATATATTTT
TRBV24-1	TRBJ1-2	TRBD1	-	CATTSDRIYGYTF	TGTGCCACCACCTCGGACAGGATTTATGGCTACACCTTC
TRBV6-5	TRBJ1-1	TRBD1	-	CASIRQGPSTEAFF	TGTGCCAGCATCAGACAGGGTCCCAGCACTGAAGCTTTCTTT
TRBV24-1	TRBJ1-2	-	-	CATSATTDYGYTF	TGTGCCACCAGTGCCACGACAGATTATGGCTACACCTTC
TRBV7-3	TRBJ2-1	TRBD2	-	CASSQLAGGADEQFF	TGTGCCAGCAGCCAATTAGCGGGAGGTGCTGATGAGCAGTTCTTC
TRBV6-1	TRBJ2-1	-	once	CASSEGGGLYNEQFF	TGTGCCAGCAGTGAAGGGGGGGGGCTTTACAATGAGCAGTTCTTC
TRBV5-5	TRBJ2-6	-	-	CASSFQAGANVLTF	TGTGCCAGCAGCTTTCAGGCGGGGGCCAACGTCCTGACTTTC
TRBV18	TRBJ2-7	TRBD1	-	CASSTNRGLVEQYF	TGTGCCAGCTCAACGAACAGGGGGCTGGTCGAGCAGTACTTC
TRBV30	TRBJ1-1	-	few	CAWDDNLNTEAFF	TGTGCCTGGGATGACAACCTGAACACTGAAGCTTTCTTT